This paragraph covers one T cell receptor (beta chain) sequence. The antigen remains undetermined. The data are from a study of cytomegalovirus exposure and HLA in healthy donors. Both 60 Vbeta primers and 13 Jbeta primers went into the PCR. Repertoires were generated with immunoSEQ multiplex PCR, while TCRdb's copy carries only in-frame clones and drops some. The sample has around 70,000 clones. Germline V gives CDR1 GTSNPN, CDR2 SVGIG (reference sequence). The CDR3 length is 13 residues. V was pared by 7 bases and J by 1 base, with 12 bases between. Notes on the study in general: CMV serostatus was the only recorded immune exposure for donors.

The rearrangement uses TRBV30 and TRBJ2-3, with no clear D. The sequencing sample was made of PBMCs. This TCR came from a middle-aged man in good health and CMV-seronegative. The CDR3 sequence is CAYGLTGTDTQYF. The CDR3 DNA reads TGTGCCTACGGTCTTACGGGCACAGATACGCAGTATTTT. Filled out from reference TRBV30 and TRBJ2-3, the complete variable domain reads SQTIHQWPATLVQPVGSPLSLECTVEGTSNPNLYWYRQAAGRGLQLLFYSVGIGQISSEVPQNLSASRPQDRQFILSSKKLLLSDSGFYLCAYGLTGTDTQYFGPGTRLTVL.